A selection of T cell receptor beta chains follows, all from one sample in a study of Graves' ophthalmopathy and Graves' hyperthyroidism. TCRdb fed the multiplex PCR reads into MiXCR, producing one record per CDR3 protein. Here the sample spans 450,000 to 600,000 distinct CDR3 sequences, approximately 37% being singletons. The sample comprised peripheral blood or thyroid tissue (not recorded which). These TCRs come from an adult man with Graves' hyperthyroidism. Both conserved end residues are part of each CDR3. The size of a clone is reported for some rows only, either as once, few or many, or as a class for expanded clones.

clone_size: few; v_call: TRBV7-6; j_call: TRBJ2-7; cdr3_aa: CASSLDNRGRTYEQYF
clone_size: -; v_call: TRBV7-8; j_call: TRBJ2-5; cdr3_aa: CASSLKGSVQETQYF
clone_size: many; v_call: TRBV5-1; j_call: TRBJ2-7; cdr3_aa: CASSLWLAGNEQYF
clone_size: many; v_call: TRBV7-2; j_call: TRBJ2-7; cdr3_aa: CASSSSGRAYEQYF
clone_size: many; v_call: TRBV28; j_call: TRBJ1-1; cdr3_aa: CASSPLDRNTEAFF
clone_size: -; v_call: TRBV12-3/TRBV12-4; j_call: TRBJ2-3; cdr3_aa: CASSLNDLRDRVADTQYF
clone_size: many; v_call: TRBV10-3; j_call: TRBJ1-6; cdr3_aa: CAISESVSHSPLHF
clone_size: -; v_call: TRBV5-1; j_call: TRBJ1-2; cdr3_aa: CASRDSASDGYTF
clone_size: -; v_call: TRBV29-1; j_call: TRBJ2-5; cdr3_aa: CSVEGTSGRLETQYF
clone_size: many; v_call: TRBV5-4; j_call: TRBJ2-5; cdr3_aa: CASSPGTGKETQYF
clone_size: -; v_call: TRBV5-1; j_call: TRBJ1-6; cdr3_aa: CASRGQLLSPLHF
clone_size: many; v_call: TRBV19; j_call: TRBJ1-2; cdr3_aa: CASSIQGMNYGYTF
clone_size: many; v_call: TRBV24-1; j_call: TRBJ2-2; cdr3_aa: CATSDYGWNTGELFF
clone_size: -; v_call: TRBV29-1; j_call: TRBJ1-5; cdr3_aa: CSAETGGGTQPQHF
clone_size: many; v_call: TRBV7-6; j_call: TRBJ2-2; cdr3_aa: CASSTGLAGVGHTGELFF
clone_size: -; v_call: TRBV28; j_call: TRBJ1-5; cdr3_aa: CASSVDNRSNQPQHF
clone_size: -; v_call: TRBV24-1; j_call: TRBJ2-5; cdr3_aa: CATSGARGSEETQYF
clone_size: -; v_call: TRBV11-2; j_call: TRBJ1-3; cdr3_aa: CASSLSLANYGYTIYF
clone_size: many; v_call: TRBV13; j_call: TRBJ2-7; cdr3_aa: CASSSTSGEQYF
clone_size: -; v_call: TRBV5-1; j_call: TRBJ1-1; cdr3_aa: CASSLQGPYGEAFF
clone_size: few; v_call: TRBV4-1; j_call: TRBJ2-7; cdr3_aa: CASSPRSAQNYEQYF
clone_size: -; v_call: TRBV7-9; j_call: TRBJ1-2; cdr3_aa: CASSKGQGNWGYTF
clone_size: many; v_call: TRBV15; j_call: TRBJ2-7; cdr3_aa: CATSHRDSSYEQYF
clone_size: -; v_call: TRBV24-1; j_call: TRBJ2-7; cdr3_aa: CATSDYPGQMNEQYF
clone_size: -; v_call: TRBV10-3; j_call: TRBJ1-2; cdr3_aa: CASSEAGGGRGYTF
clone_size: many; v_call: TRBV7-3; j_call: TRBJ2-7; cdr3_aa: CASSPTGAGEPYEQYF
clone_size: many; v_call: TRBV3-1; j_call: TRBJ1-2; cdr3_aa: CASSHSTRDYGYTF
clone_size: -; v_call: TRBV24-1; j_call: TRBJ2-7; cdr3_aa: CATSDVTRSVNEQYF
clone_size: -; v_call: TRBV7-2; j_call: -; cdr3_aa: CASSLGRGGSGEQFF
clone_size: many; v_call: TRBV7-2; j_call: TRBJ2-2; cdr3_aa: CASKDRVDTGELFF
clone_size: many; v_call: TRBV5-6; j_call: TRBJ1-2; cdr3_aa: CASSLGREHGYTF
clone_size: many; v_call: TRBV6-2/TRBV6-3; j_call: TRBJ2-7; cdr3_aa: CASSPGQGHEQYF
clone_size: -; v_call: TRBV5-4; j_call: TRBJ2-2; cdr3_aa: CASSQGTGIWGKTGELFF
clone_size: few; v_call: TRBV15; j_call: TRBJ2-3; cdr3_aa: CATNVGGTDTQYF
clone_size: -; v_call: TRBV15; j_call: TRBJ1-5; cdr3_aa: CATSADRAPNQPQHF
clone_size: few; v_call: TRBV3-1; j_call: TRBJ1-1; cdr3_aa: CASSLSQGTEAFF
clone_size: -; v_call: TRBV29-1; j_call: TRBJ2-3; cdr3_aa: CSVGTSGRRTDTQYF
clone_size: many; v_call: TRBV7-8; j_call: TRBJ1-5; cdr3_aa: CASSPGPTQPQHF
clone_size: many; v_call: TRBV12-3/TRBV12-4; j_call: TRBJ2-2; cdr3_aa: CASSPLLTGAGELFF
clone_size: many; v_call: TRBV20-1; j_call: TRBJ1-5; cdr3_aa: CSGAGGGNQPQHF
clone_size: -; v_call: TRBV20-1; j_call: TRBJ2-7; cdr3_aa: CSAFKGQGFYEQYF